The entry below gives a single T cell receptor (beta chain) sequence along with its context. Its antigen is not identified. V was trimmed by 6 bases and J by 7 bases, leaving 18 bases between them. Per germline, CDR1 MDHEN and CDR2 SYDVKM. The CDR3 runs 14 residues. The sample originates from a study of T cell clonotyping in hematopoietic cell transplantation. Findings and limits, study-wide: Recipient TCR diversity dropped after transplant; expanded clonotypes rose from day 30 to 180.

Clones were read by immunoSEQ multiplex PCR, and TCRdb kept only the in-frame ones, dropping some. The table lists more than 20,000 clones, approximately 82% of them singletons, with 24% in the top ten. Indicated time point: recipient sample about 28 days before transplant, after cytoreduction. This sample comprised peripheral blood mononuclear cells, obtained before stem cell transplant. J is TRBJ1-2 and V is TRBV28, with D uncertain. The source of this sequence is a woman aged 55-75 years with acute myeloid leukemia. Some clones in this sample may be carry-over from other donors' samples. CDR3 DNA sequence: TGTGCCAGCAGCCCCCCCCACCTCTTAAGTGGCTACACCTTC. Residues: CASSPPHLLSGYTF.